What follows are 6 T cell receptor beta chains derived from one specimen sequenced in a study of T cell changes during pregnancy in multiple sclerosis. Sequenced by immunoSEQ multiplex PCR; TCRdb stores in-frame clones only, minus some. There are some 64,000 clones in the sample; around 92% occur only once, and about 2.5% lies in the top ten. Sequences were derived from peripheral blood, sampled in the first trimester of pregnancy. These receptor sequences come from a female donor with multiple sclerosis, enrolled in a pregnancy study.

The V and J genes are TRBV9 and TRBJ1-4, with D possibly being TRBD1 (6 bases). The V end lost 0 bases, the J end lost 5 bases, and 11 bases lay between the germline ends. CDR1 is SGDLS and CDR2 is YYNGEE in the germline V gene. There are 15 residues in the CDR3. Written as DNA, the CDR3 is TGTGCCAGCAGCGTAGGGGGGGGGCGAAATGAAAAACTGTTTTTT. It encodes CASSVGGGRNEKLFF. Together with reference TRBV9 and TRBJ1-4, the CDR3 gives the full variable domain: DSGVTQTPKHLITATGQRVTLRCSPRSGDLSVYWYQQSLDQGLQFLIQYYNGEERAKGNILERFSAQQFPDLHSELNLSSLELGDSALYFCASSVGGGRNEKLFFGSGTQLSVL.

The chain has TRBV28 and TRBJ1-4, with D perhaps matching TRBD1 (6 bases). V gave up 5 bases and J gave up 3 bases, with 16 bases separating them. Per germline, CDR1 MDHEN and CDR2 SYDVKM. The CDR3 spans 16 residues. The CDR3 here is CASSGGTGIANEKLFF. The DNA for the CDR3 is TGTGCCAGCAGTGGGGGCACAGGGATAGCTAATGAAAAACTGTTTTTT.

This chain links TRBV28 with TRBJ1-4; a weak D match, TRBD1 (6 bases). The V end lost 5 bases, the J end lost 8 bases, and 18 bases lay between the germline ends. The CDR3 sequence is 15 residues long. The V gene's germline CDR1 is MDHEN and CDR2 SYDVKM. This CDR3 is CASSLPGGADEKLFF. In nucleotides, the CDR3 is TGTGCCAGCAGTCTGCCTGGGGGCGCAGACGAAAAACTGTTTTTT.

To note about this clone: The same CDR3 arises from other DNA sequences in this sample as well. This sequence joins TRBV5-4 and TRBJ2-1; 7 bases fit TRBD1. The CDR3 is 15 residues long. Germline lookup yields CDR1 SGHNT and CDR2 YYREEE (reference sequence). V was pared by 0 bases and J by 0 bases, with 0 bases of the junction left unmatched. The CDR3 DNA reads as TGTGCCAGCAGCTTGGACAGGGGCTCCTACAATGAGCAGTTCTTC. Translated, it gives CASSLDRGSYNEQFF.

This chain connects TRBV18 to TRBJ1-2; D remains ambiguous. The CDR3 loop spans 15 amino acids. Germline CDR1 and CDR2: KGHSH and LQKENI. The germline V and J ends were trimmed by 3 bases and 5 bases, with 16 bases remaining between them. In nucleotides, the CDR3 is TGTGCCAGCTCACCCCAGACCGGGAGTGAATATGGCTACACCTTC. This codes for CASSPQTGSEYGYTF.

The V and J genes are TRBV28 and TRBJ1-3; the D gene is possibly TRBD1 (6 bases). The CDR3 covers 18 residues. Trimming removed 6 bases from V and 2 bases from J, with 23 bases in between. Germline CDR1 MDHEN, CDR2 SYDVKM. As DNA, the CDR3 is TGTGCCAGCAGCCCTCCTACCCTCGGGGGGGCCGCTGGAAACACCATATATTTT. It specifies CASSPPTLGGAAGNTIYF.